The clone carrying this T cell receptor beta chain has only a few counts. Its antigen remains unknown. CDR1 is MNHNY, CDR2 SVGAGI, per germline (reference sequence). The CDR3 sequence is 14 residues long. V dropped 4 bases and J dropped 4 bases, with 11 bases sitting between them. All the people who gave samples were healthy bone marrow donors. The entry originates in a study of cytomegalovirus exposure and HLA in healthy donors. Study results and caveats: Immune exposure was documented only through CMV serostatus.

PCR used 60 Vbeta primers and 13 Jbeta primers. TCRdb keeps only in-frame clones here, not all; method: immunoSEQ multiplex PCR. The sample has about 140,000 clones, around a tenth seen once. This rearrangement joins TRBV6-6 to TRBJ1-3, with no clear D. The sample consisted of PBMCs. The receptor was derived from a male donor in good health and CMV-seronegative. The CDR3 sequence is CASSSVQPGNTIYF. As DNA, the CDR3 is TGTGCCAGCAGTTCTGTACAGCCCGGAAACACCATATATTTT.